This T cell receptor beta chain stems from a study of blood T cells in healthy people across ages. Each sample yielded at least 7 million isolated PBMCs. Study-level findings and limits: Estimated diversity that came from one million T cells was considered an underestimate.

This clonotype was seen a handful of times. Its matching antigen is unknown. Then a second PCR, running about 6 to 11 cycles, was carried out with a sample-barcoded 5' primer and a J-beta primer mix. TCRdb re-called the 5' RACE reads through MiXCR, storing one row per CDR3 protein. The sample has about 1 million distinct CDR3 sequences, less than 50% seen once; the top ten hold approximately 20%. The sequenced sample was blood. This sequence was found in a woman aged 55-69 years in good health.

CDR3 nucleotide sequence: TGCAGCTCCAGACTAGCGGGATTGAGCGAGCAGTACTTC. The encoded protein is CSSRLAGLSEQYF. V and J are TRBV29-1 and TRBJ2-7, with TRBD2 identical over 11 bases. Trimming removed 8 bases from V and 6 bases from J; junction bases left unmatched: 9. This CDR3 has 13 residues. The V gene's germline CDR1 is SQVTM and CDR2 ANQGSEA.